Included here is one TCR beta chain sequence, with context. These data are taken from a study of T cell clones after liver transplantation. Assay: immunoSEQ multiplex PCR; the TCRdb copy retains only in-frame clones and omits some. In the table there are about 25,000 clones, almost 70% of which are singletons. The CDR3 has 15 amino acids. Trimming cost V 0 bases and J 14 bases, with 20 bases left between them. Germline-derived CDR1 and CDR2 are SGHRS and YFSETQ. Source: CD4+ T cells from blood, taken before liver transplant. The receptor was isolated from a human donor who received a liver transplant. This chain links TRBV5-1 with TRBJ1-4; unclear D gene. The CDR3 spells CASSLDPLTKGRLFF. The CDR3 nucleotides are TGCGCCAGCAGCTTGGACCCCTTAACCAAAGGAAGGCTGTTTTTT.